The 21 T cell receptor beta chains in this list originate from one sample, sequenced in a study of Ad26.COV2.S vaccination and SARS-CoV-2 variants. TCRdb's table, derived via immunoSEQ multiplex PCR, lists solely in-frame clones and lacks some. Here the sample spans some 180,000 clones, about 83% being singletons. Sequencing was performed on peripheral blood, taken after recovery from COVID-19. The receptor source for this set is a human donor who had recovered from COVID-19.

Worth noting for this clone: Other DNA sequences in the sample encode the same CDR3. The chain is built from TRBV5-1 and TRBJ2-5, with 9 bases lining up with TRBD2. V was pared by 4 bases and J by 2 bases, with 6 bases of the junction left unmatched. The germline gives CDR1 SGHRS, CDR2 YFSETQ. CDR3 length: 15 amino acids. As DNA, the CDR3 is TGCGCCAGCAGCCGCCTGGCGGGGGGGCAAGAGACCCAGTACTTC. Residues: CASSRLAGGQETQYF.

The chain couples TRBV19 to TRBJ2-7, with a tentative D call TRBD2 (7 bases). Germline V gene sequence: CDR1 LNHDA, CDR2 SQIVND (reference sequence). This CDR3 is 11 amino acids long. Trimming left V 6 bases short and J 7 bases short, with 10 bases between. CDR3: CASRRGGEQYF. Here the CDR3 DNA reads TGTGCCAGTAGGAGGGGGGGAGAGCAGTACTTC.

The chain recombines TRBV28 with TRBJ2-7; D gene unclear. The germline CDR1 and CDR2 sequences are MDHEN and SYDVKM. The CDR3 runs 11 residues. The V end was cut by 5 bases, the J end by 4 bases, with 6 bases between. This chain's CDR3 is CASSQEYEQYF. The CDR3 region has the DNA TGTGCCAGCAGTCAAGAGTACGAGCAGTACTTC.

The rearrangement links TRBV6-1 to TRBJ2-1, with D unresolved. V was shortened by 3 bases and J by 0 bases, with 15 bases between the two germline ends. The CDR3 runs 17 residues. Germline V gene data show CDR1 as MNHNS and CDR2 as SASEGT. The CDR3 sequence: CASSDYPLLSSYNEQFF. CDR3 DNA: TGTGCCAGCAGTGATTACCCCCTCCTAAGCTCCTACAATGAGCAGTTCTTC.

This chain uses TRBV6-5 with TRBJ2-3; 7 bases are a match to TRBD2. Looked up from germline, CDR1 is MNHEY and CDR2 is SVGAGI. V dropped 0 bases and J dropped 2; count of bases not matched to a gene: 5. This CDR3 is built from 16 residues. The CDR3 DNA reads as TGTGCCAGCAGTTACTCCGGGACTAAACACACAGATACGCAGTATTTT. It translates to CASSYSGTKHTDTQYF.

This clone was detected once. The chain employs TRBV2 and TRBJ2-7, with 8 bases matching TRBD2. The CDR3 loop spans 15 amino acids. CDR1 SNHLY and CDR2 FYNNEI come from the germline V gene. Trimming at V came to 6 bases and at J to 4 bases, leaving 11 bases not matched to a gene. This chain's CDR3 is CASSGGVPYMYEQYF. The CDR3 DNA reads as TGTGCCAGCAGCGGGGGGGTTCCCTATATGTACGAGCAGTACTTC.

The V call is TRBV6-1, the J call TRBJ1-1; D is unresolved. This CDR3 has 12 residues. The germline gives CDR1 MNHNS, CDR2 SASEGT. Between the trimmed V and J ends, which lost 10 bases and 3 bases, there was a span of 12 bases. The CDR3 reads CATTGGYTEAFF. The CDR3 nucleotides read TGTGCCACTACTGGAGGGTACACTGAAGCTTTCTTT.

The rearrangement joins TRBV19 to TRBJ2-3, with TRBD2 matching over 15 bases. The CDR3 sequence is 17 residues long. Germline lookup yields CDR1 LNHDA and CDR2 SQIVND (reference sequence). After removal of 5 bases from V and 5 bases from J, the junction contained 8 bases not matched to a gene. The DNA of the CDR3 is TGTGCCAGTAGTCTCCGGACTAGCGGGAGGGAGATAGATACGCAGTATTTT. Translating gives CASSLRTSGREIDTQYF. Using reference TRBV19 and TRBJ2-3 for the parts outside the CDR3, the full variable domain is DGGITQSPKYLFRKEGQNVTLSCEQNLNHDAMYWYRQDPGQGLRLIYYSQIVNDFQKGDIAEGYSVSREKKESFPLTVTSAQKNPTAFYLCASSLRTSGREIDTQYFGPGTRLTVL.

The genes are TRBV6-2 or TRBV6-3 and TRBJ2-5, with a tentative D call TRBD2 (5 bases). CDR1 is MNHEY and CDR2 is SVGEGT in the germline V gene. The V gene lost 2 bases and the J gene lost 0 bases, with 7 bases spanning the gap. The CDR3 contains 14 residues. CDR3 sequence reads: CASSYTGNQETQYF. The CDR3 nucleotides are TGTGCCAGCAGTTACACCGGGAACCAAGAGACCCAGTACTTC.

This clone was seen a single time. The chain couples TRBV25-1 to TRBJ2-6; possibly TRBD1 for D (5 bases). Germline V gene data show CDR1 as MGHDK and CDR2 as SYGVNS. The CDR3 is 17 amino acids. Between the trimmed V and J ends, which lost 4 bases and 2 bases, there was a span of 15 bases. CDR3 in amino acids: CASSAPSGITGANVLTF. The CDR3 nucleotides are TGTGCCAGCAGTGCCCCTTCAGGGATTACTGGGGCCAACGTCCTGACTTTC.

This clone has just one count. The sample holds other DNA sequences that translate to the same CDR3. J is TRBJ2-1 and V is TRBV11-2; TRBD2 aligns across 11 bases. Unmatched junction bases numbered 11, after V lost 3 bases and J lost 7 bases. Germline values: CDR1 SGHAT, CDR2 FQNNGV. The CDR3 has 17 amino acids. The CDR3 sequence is CASSFSLLAGAGNEQFF. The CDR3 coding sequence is TGTGCCAGCAGCTTCTCGCTACTAGCGGGAGCGGGGAATGAGCAGTTCTTC.

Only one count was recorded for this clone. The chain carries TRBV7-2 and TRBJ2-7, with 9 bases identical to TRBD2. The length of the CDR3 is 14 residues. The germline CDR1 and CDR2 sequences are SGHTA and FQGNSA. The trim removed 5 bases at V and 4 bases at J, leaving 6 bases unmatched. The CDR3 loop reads CASSPSAGGYEQYF. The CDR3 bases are TGTGCCAGCAGCCCCTCAGCGGGGGGTTACGAGCAGTACTTC.

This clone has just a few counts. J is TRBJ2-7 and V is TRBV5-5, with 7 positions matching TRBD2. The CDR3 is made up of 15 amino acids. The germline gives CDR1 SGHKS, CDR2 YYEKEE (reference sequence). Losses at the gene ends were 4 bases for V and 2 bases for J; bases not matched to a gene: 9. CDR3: CASSPAGPLPYEQYF. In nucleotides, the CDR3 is TGTGCCAGCAGCCCAGCGGGGCCTCTCCCCTACGAGCAGTACTTC.

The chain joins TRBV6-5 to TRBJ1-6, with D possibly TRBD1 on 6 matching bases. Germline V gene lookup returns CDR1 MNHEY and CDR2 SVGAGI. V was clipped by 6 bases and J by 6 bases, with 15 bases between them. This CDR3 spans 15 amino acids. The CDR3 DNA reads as TGTGCCAGCAGCTACGATACAGGGCCTAATTCACCCCTCCACTTT. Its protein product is CASSYDTGPNSPLHF.

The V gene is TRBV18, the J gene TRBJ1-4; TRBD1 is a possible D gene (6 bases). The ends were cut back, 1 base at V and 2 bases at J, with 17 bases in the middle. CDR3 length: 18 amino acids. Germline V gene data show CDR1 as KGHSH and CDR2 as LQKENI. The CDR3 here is CASSPQKTADRTNEKLFF. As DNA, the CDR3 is TGTGCCAGCTCACCACAAAAAACCGCCGACAGGACTAATGAAAAACTGTTTTTT.

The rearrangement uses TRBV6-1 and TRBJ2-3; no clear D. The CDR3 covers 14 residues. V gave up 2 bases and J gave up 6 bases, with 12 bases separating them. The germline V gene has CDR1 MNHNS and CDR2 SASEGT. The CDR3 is CASSEYRPADTQYF. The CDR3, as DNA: TGTGCCAGCAGTGAATATCGCCCGGCGGATACGCAGTATTTT.

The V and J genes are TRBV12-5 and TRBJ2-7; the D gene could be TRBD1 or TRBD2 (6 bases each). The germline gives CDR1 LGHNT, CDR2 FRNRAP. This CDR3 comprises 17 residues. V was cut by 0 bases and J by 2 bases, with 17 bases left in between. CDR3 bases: TGTGCTAGTGGTTTGGTACAAGTAAGGGGGGAAACCTACGAGCAGTACTTC. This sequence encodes CASGLVQVRGETYEQYF.

CDR3: CASSPTRTSGGARTQYF. The CDR3 DNA follows: TGTGCCAGCAGCCCAACCCGGACTAGCGGGGGGGCGAGGACGCAGTATTTT. This chain joins TRBV5-6 and TRBJ2-3; 15 bases fit TRBD2. Germline assignment: CDR1 SGHDT and CDR2 YYEEEE. Trimming cost V 4 bases and J 9 bases; bases outside gene matches: 12. The CDR3 runs to 17 residues.

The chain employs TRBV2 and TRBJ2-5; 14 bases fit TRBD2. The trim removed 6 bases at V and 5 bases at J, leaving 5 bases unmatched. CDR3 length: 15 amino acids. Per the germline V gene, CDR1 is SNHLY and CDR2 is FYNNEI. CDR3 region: CASSLGLAGAETQYF. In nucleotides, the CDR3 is TGTGCCAGCAGCTTGGGACTAGCGGGAGCGGAGACCCAGTACTTC. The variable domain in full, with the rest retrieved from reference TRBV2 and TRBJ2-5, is EPEVTQTPSHQVTQMGQEVILRCVPISNHLYFYWYRQILGQKVEFLVSFYNNEISEKSEIFDDQFSVERPDGSNFTLKIRSTKLEDSAMYFCASSLGLAGAETQYFGPGTRLLVL.

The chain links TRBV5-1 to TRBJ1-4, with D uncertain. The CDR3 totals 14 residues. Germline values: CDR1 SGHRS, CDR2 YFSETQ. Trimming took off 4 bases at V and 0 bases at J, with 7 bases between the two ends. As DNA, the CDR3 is TGCGCCAGCAGCGAGGCTTCAACTAATGAAAAACTGTTTTTT. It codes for CASSEASTNEKLFF.

The CDR3 bases are TGTGCCAGCAGCCACCCCATGAACACTGAAGCTTTCTTT. It specifies CASSHPMNTEAFF. The chain uses TRBV5-6 and TRBJ1-1; D not resolved. Per the germline V gene, CDR1 is SGHDT and CDR2 is YYEEEE. This CDR3 has 13 amino acids. V was cut by 4 bases and J by 0 bases, with 7 bases left in between.